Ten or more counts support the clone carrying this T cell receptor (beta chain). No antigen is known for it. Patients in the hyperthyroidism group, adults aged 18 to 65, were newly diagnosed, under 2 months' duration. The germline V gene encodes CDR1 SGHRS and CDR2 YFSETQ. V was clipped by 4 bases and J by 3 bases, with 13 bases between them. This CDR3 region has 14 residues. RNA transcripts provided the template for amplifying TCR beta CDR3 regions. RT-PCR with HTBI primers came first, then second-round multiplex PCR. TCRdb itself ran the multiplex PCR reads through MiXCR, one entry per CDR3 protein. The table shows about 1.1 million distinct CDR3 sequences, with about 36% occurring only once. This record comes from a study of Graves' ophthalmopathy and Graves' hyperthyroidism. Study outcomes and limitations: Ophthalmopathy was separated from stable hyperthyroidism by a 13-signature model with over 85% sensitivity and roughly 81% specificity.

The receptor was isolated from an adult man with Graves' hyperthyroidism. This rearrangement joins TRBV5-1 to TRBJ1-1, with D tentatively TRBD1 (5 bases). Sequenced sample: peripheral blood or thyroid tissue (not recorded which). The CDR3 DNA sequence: TGCGCCAGCAGCCGCGGGGGGGTGGACACTGAAGCTTTCTTT. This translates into CASSRGGVDTEAFF.